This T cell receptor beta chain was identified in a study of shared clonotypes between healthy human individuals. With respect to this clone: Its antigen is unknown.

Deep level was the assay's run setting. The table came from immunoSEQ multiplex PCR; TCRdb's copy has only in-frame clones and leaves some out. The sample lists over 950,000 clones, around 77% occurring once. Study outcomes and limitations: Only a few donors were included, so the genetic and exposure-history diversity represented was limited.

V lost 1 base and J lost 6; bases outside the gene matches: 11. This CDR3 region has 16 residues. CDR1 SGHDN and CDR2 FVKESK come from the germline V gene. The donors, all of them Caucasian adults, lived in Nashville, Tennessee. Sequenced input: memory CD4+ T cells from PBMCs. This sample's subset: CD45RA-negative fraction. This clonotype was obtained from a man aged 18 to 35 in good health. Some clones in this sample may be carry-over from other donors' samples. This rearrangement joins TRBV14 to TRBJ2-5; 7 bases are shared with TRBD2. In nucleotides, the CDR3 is TGTGCCAGCAGCCAAGGGACCGGACTAGTTACGCAGACCCAGTACTTC. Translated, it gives CASSQGTGLVTQTQYF.